This T cell receptor beta chain is from a study of shared clonotypes between healthy human individuals. An even split of each subset's genomic DNA across several immunoSEQ plates was performed. TCRdb's copy holds only in-frame clones and misses some; the assay was immunoSEQ multiplex PCR. The data hold 600,000 to 700,000 clones, with around 78% observed a single time. None of the donors, who were healthy HIV-negative adults, had recently had acute infections or vaccinations. This clone was counted only a few times. What it binds is unknown. Between the trimmed V and J ends, which lost 2 bases and 2 bases, there was a span of 6 bases. Per germline, CDR1 SGHRS and CDR2 YFSETQ. CDR3 size: 13 residues. Study findings and constraints: Rarefaction revealed incomplete sorted-subset sequencing despite large depth. Clonotype sharing across a few donors was observed for around 5.1% of naive CD4 clonotypes.

This sequence was found in a woman in her twenties or thirties in good health. The J gene is TRBJ2-3, the V gene TRBV5-1; perhaps D is TRBD1 or TRBD2 (5 bases each). Source material: memory CD4+ T cells sorted from blood. This sample's subset: CD45RA-negative fraction. CDR3: CASSFGATDTQYF. The DNA of the CDR3 is TGCGCCAGCAGCTTCGGGGCCACAGATACGCAGTATTTT. Filled out from reference TRBV5-1 and TRBJ2-3, the complete variable domain reads KAGVTQTPRYLIKTRGQQVTLSCSPISGHRSVSWYQQTPGQGLQFLFEYFSETQRNKGNFPGRFSGRQFSNSRSEMNVSTLELGDSALYLCASSFGATDTQYFGPGTRLTVL.